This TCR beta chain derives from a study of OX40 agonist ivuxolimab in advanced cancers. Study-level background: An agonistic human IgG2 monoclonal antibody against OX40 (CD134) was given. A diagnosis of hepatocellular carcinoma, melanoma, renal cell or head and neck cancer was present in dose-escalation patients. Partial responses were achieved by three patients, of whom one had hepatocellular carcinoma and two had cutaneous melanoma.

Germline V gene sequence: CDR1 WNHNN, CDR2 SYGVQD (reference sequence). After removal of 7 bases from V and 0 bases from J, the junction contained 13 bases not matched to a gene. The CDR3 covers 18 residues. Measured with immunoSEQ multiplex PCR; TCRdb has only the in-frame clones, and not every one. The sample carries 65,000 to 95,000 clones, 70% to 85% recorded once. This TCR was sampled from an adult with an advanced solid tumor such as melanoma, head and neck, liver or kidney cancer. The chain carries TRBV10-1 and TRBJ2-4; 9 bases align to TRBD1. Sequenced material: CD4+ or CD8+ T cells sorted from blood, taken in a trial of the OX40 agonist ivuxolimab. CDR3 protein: CASTWDRERDLAKNIQYF. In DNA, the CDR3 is TGCGCCAGCACCTGGGACAGGGAAAGGGATTTAGCCAAAAACATTCAGTACTTC.